The rows below give T cell receptor beta chains drawn from one sample of a study of OX40 agonist ivuxolimab in advanced cancers. Here immunoSEQ multiplex PCR was the method, and the copy in TCRdb shows in-frame clones only, minus some. This repertoire shows about 84,000 clones, about nine tenths found once; its top ten account for 0.15% to 0.2%. The material was CD4+ or CD8+ T cells sorted from blood, obtained in a trial of the OX40 agonist ivuxolimab. Source of these receptors: an adult with an advanced solid tumor such as melanoma, head and neck, liver or kidney cancer. Each CDR3 is given with its conserved first and last residue.

V: TRBV5-1; CDR3: CASRNVPGRDTEAFF
V: TRBV11-2; CDR3: CASSLRAGSPNYGYTF
V: TRBV18; CDR3: CASSPKVSGSYEQYF
V: TRBV5-4; CDR3: CASSLAWQTNTGELFF
V: TRBV5-1; CDR3: CASSSQGARTEAFF
V: TRBV7-8; CDR3: CASSLGHRTYEQYF
V: TRBV10-3; CDR3: CAISESTLTGELFF
V: TRBV19; CDR3: CASSPRRREGGNEQFF
V: TRBV6-6; CDR3: CASSYSGDGYTF
V: TRBV9; CDR3: CASSVVSSGANVLTF
V: TRBV14; CDR3: CASSLKTSGGPSTDTQYF
V: TRBV15; CDR3: CATSRLAGGPYEQYF
V: TRBV28; CDR3: CASRTQGYNEQFF